This is a list of T cell receptor beta chains from one sample in a study of T cells after yellow fever vaccination. In TCRdb, the 5' RACE reads were re-called with MiXCR into one record per CDR3 protein. The sample includes fewer than 400,000 distinct CDR3 sequences, 6.2% of them seen just once. The sequenced sample was PBMCs, obtained 5 days after the yellow fever booster vaccination. The source is a young man who received the YFV17D yellow fever vaccine. CDR3s include the opening cysteine and the closing phenylalanine or tryptophan. The order of the fields is J gene, clone size, V gene, D gene, CDR3 protein, CDR3 DNA. The D gene is left open where the match is weak. Not all rows give a size; the values are once, few, many and, for expanded clones, a class.

>TRBJ1-2|NA|TRBV5-4|NA
CASSSQGINYGYTF
TGTGCCAGCAGCTCACAGGGCATCAACTATGGCTACACCTTC
>TRBJ2-3|few|TRBV4-3|NA
CASSQDRVRADTQYF
TGCGCCAGCAGCCAAGATAGGGTTAGGGCAGATACGCAGTATTTT
>TRBJ2-2|NA|TRBV24-1|NA
CGTSDLTLSLVPGAVTGELFF
TGTGGCACCAGTGATTTGACGCTCTCCCTCGTCCCAGGGGCCGTCACCGGGGAGCTGTTTTTT
>TRBJ2-3|NA|TRBV6-4|NA
CASSRSGLGDDTQYF
TGTGCCAGCAGTAGGAGTGGACTCGGGGACGATACGCAGTATTTT
>TRBJ1-1|few|TRBV6-2/TRBV6-3|NA
CASTRGQGPYGAFF
TGTGCCAGCACTCGAGGACAAGGTCCCTATGGGGCTTTCTTT
>TRBJ2-5|many|TRBV7-2|TRBD2
CASSLDSGSGETQYF
TGTGCCAGCAGCTTAGATAGCGGGAGCGGAGAGACCCAGTACTTC
>TRBJ1-1|NA|TRBV4-3|NA
CASSQVTANTEAFF
TGCGCCAGCAGCCAAGTAACAGCGAACACTGAAGCTTTCTTT
>TRBJ2-7|many|TRBV28|NA
CASSEGSLYEQYF
TGTGCCAGCTCCGAGGGATCCCTCTACGAGCAGTACTTC
>TRBJ2-3|NA|TRBV7-6|NA
CASSLVVEQNTDTQYF
TGTGCCAGCAGCTTAGTCGTGGAACAAAACACAGATACGCAGTATTTT
>TRBJ2-7|few|TRBV5-1|NA
CASSQTSTGGYEQYF
TGCGCCAGCAGCCAGACTAGTACGGGTGGGTACGAGCAGTACTTC
>TRBJ2-7|many|TRBV13|TRBD1
CASSTDRGRYEQYF
TGTGCCAGCAGCACGGACAGGGGTAGGTACGAGCAGTACTTC
>TRBJ2-1|NA|TRBV27|NA
CASSSWDWNEQFF
TGTGCCAGCAGTAGCTGGGACTGGAATGAGCAGTTCTTC
>TRBJ2-7|NA|TRBV5-1|NA
CASSWPRDFGEQYF
TGCGCCAGCAGCTGGCCCCGGGACTTTGGAGAGCAGTACTTC
>TRBJ2-1|many|TRBV9|TRBD2
CASSVMSSGSSYNEQFF
TGTGCCAGCAGCGTAATGTCTAGCGGGTCATCCTACAATGAGCAGTTCTTC
>TRBJ2-1|NA|TRBV3-1|NA
CASSETGSVGNEQFF
TGTGCCAGCAGCGAAACAGGGAGTGTCGGGAATGAGCAGTTCTTC
>TRBJ2-1|many|TRBV9|NA
CASSVKGDQYNEQFF
TGTGCCAGCAGCGTAAAGGGAGATCAATATAATGAGCAGTTCTTC
>TRBJ2-5|few|TRBV27|TRBD2
CASSLSQGGIRQETQYF
TGTGCCAGCAGTTTATCTCAGGGAGGGATCAGACAAGAGACCCAGTACTTC
>TRBJ1-4|NA|TRBV6-5|NA
CASSYSGGREKLFF
TGTGCCAGCAGTTATTCCGGGGGAAGGGAAAAACTGTTTTTT
>TRBJ2-7|few|TRBV30|NA
CAWGSDYEQYF
TGTGCCTGGGGTTCGGACTACGAGCAGTACTTC
>TRBJ2-4|few|TRBV5-4|TRBD1
CASSLGGQVSKNIQYF
TGTGCCAGCAGCTTGGGGGGACAGGTCTCCAAAAACATTCAGTACTTC
>TRBJ2-7|NA|TRBV6-6|NA
CASTQGLGEQYF
TGTGCCAGCACCCAGGGGCTGGGCGAGCAGTACTTC
>TRBJ2-7|NA|TRBV9|TRBD1
CASSVDDRGSYEQYF
TGTGCCAGCAGCGTAGACGACAGGGGATCTTACGAGCAGTACTTC
>TRBJ2-7|NA|TRBV3-1|NA
CASSQRREQYF
TGTGCCAGCAGCCAAAGGCGAGAGCAGTACTTC